This note documents a single TCR beta chain sequence. Its antigen is undetermined. This entry comes from a study of T cell responses to AZD1222 COVID-19 vaccine. At the level of the study: Whether given at about 4 or about 12 weeks, second doses were pooled. Notes on the study in general: Sampling that yielded the repertoires occurred only after the peak T cell response. Following two doses of AZD1222, Spike-specific TCR breadth and depth rose.

Germline lookup yields CDR1 ENHRY and CDR2 SYGVKD. Trimming took 2 bases from V and 15 from J, leaving 11 bases between them. There are 11 residues in the CDR3. The table came from immunoSEQ multiplex PCR; TCRdb's copy has only in-frame clones and leaves some out. The sample yields 100,000 to 150,000 clones, approximately 88% seen once. The specimen was peripheral blood, collected on day 0 of AZD1222 vaccination. This sequence joins TRBV10-3 and TRBJ2-1; D ambiguous. This clonotype originated in an adult in good health. The CDR3 sequence is CAISEGIESFF. The CDR3 coding sequence is TGTGCCATCAGTGAGGGGATAGAGTCGTTCTTC.